This T cell receptor beta chain was found in a study of T cell repertoires in cytomegalovirus infection. Across the whole study: Recently identified HLA-C-restricted CMV epitopes were among the peptides used. Matching HLA type and CMV infection were both indicated by public TCR beta signatures. Findings and caveats of the study: Cumulative frequency of public TCR beta families picked out carriers of CMV plus the relevant HLA. Across the ex vivo response, the dominant clonotypes were HLA-C-restricted CMV-specific TCR beta clonotypes.

In regard to this clonotype: Its antigen is as yet unknown.

TCRdb reprocessed the reads with MiXCR, giving one entry per CDR3 protein. This sample carries 380,000 or so distinct CDR3 sequences, nearly 35% of them seen once, and the ten largest clones take about 13%. The CDR3 consists of 15 residues. Trimming pared 3 bases from V and 8 bases from J, leaving 16 bases between. Per germline, CDR1 LNHDA and CDR2 SQIVND (reference sequence). The source is a human donor in good health (CMV status not recorded). Some clones in this sample may be carry-over from other donors' samples. J is TRBJ1-4 and V is TRBV19, with D unresolved. The sample consisted of cultured PBMCs, taken from culture after CMV antigen stimulation. The CDR3 bases are TGTGCCAGTAGTATGAGACCGGCTCCCCAGGAAAAACTGTTTTTT. Its protein product is CASSMRPAPQEKLFF.